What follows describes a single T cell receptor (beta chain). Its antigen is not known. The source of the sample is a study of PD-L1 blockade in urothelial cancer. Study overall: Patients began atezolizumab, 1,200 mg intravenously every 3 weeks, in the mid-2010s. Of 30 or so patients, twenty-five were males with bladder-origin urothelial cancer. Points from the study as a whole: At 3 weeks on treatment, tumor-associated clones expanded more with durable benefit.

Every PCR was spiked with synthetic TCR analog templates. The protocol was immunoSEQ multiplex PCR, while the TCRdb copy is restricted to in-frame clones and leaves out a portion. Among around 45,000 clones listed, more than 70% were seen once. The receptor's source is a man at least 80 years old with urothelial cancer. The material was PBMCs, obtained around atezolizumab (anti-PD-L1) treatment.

The CDR3 region is CASAPLRNPSTEAFF. DNA for the CDR3: TGTGCCAGCGCCCCCCTTAGAAACCCGAGCACTGAAGCTTTCTTT. The V and J genes are TRBV27 and TRBJ1-1; the D is unclear. Germline CDR1 is MNHEY and CDR2 is SMNVEV (reference sequence). Trimming removed 8 bases at V and 4 bases at J, with 20 bases between. The CDR3 has 15 amino acids.